These T cell receptor beta chains were read from a single sample in a study of vaccination effects on CD4 cells after COVID-19. Profiled with immunoSEQ multiplex PCR; TCRdb holds only in-frame clones, not every one. The sample lists some 30,000 clones; around 70% were seen once. No antigen has been assigned to these receptors. The specimen comprised CD4+ T cells from PBMCs cultured without peptide, sampled before COVID-19 vaccination. All receptors come from a human donor who received a COVID-19 vaccine. CDR3s include the opening cysteine and the closing phenylalanine or tryptophan. A D gene is named only where the DNA matches it firmly. Rows give clone size only sometimes, using once, few, many, or a class for an expanded clone.

J gene: TRBJ1-4
D gene: .
V gene: TRBV19
clone size: .
CDR3 DNA: TGTGCCAGTAGCCGAATAGGGAATACTAATGAAAAACTGTTTTTT
CDR3 protein: CASSRIGNTNEKLFF

J gene: TRBJ2-1
D gene: .
V gene: TRBV4-1
clone size: .
CDR3 DNA: TGCGCCAGCAGCCAACTGACTAGTACCAATGAGCAGTTCTTC
CDR3 protein: CASSQLTSTNEQFF

J gene: TRBJ2-3
D gene: .
V gene: TRBV19
clone size: .
CDR3 DNA: TGTGCCAGTAGTATGAGGGGGACGAGCACAGATACGCAGTATTTT
CDR3 protein: CASSMRGTSTDTQYF

J gene: TRBJ2-5
D gene: TRBD2
V gene: TRBV7-9
clone size: once
CDR3 DNA: TGTGCCAGCAGCTTGTGGGCCGGGGGGGAAGAGACCCAGTACTTC
CDR3 protein: CASSLWAGGEETQYF

J gene: TRBJ2-1
D gene: TRBD1
V gene: TRBV6-5
clone size: .
CDR3 DNA: TGTGCCAGCGGAAACGGACAGGGGGCTAATGAGCAGTTCTTC
CDR3 protein: CASGNGQGANEQFF

J gene: TRBJ2-7
D gene: .
V gene: TRBV5-6
clone size: medium-sized
CDR3 DNA: TGTGCCAGCAGCCCTCGCTTCGGGACTGAGAACGACGAGCAGTACTTC
CDR3 protein: CASSPRFGTENDEQYF

J gene: TRBJ2-3
D gene: .
V gene: TRBV29-1
clone size: .
CDR3 DNA: TGCAGCGTTGAAGATCTTGGGGAGATCGCGGATACGCAGTATTTT
CDR3 protein: CSVEDLGEIADTQYF

J gene: TRBJ1-1
D gene: .
V gene: TRBV12-3/TRBV12-4
clone size: .
CDR3 DNA: TGTGCCAGCAGCCGGGTCCTGAACACTGAAGCTTTCTTT
CDR3 protein: CASSRVLNTEAFF

J gene: TRBJ2-3
D gene: .
V gene: TRBV2
clone size: .
CDR3 DNA: TGTGCCAGCAGTGAACGTTGGGGGCGAGACACAGATACGCAGTATTTT
CDR3 protein: CASSERWGRDTDTQYF

J gene: TRBJ2-3
D gene: TRBD2
V gene: TRBV4-2
clone size: few
CDR3 DNA: TGTGCCAGCAGCCAAGATCGGGGGGGTCCTCTGACAGATACGCAGTATTTT
CDR3 protein: CASSQDRGGPLTDTQYF

J gene: TRBJ2-3
D gene: .
V gene: TRBV18
clone size: once
CDR3 DNA: TGTGCCAGCTCACCCGGAAGGGGAGCAGATACGCAGTATTTT
CDR3 protein: CASSPGRGADTQYF

J gene: TRBJ2-3
D gene: .
V gene: TRBV5-6
clone size: .
CDR3 DNA: TGTGCCAGCAGCTTGAGGATTGTGGAGGTCACAGATACGCAGTATTTT
CDR3 protein: CASSLRIVEVTDTQYF

J gene: TRBJ1-1
D gene: TRBD1
V gene: TRBV6-5
clone size: .
CDR3 DNA: TGTGCCAGCAGACCCCAGACAGGGACCGCTTTCTTT
CDR3 protein: CASRPQTGTAFF

J gene: TRBJ2-3
D gene: .
V gene: TRBV18
clone size: .
CDR3 DNA: TGTGCCAGCTCAAAGAACAGGGACACAGATACGCAGTATTTT
CDR3 protein: CASSKNRDTDTQYF

J gene: TRBJ1-1
D gene: .
V gene: TRBV20-1
clone size: few
CDR3 DNA: TGCAGTGCTCCTGATCGAGTGGGGGCTTTCTTT
CDR3 protein: CSAPDRVGAFF

J gene: TRBJ1-5
D gene: TRBD1
V gene: TRBV10-3
clone size: .
CDR3 DNA: TGTGCCATCAGGGACGGACAGGGCGACGGTCAGCCCCAGCATTTT
CDR3 protein: CAIRDGQGDGQPQHF

J gene: TRBJ2-5
D gene: .
V gene: TRBV5-1
clone size: .
CDR3 DNA: TGCGCCAGCAGCCTATATTGGACGGCCCAAGAGACCCAGTACTTC
CDR3 protein: CASSLYWTAQETQYF

J gene: TRBJ2-5
D gene: .
V gene: TRBV10-2
clone size: few
CDR3 DNA: TGCGCCAGCAGTGCCTGGGCGGACGATAGAGAGACCCAGTACTTC
CDR3 protein: CASSAWADDRETQYF

J gene: TRBJ2-5
D gene: .
V gene: TRBV19
clone size: .
CDR3 DNA: TGTGCCAGTAGTATTGGTTCAGGGGGGGAGACCCAGTACTTC
CDR3 protein: CASSIGSGGETQYF

J gene: TRBJ1-1
D gene: TRBD1
V gene: TRBV6-5
clone size: .
CDR3 DNA: TGTGCCAGCAGCCGACAGGGAAGTGGGAACACTGAAGCTTTCTTT
CDR3 protein: CASSRQGSGNTEAFF

J gene: TRBJ2-7
D gene: .
V gene: TRBV27
clone size: .
CDR3 DNA: TGTGCCAGCAGTTTACGATGGCCGTTATACGAGCAGTACTTC
CDR3 protein: CASSLRWPLYEQYF

J gene: TRBJ1-2
D gene: .
V gene: TRBV19
clone size: few
CDR3 DNA: TGTGCCAGTAGTATCCAAGGGGGGAAAGATGGCTACACCTTC
CDR3 protein: CASSIQGGKDGYTF

J gene: TRBJ1-1
D gene: TRBD1
V gene: TRBV19
clone size: .
CDR3 DNA: TGTGCCAGTAGTTCTTGGACAGGTGTGGCTTTCTTT
CDR3 protein: CASSSWTGVAFF

J gene: TRBJ2-1
D gene: TRBD2
V gene: TRBV9
clone size: .
CDR3 DNA: TGTGCCAGCAGCGTAGACTTACTAGCGGGAAATGAGCAGTTCTTC
CDR3 protein: CASSVDLLAGNEQFF

J gene: TRBJ1-4
D gene: .
V gene: TRBV5-6
clone size: .
CDR3 DNA: TGTGCCAGCAGCGCCCGGGAGCTTGGCGGAAAACTGTTTTTT
CDR3 protein: CASSARELGGKLFF

J gene: TRBJ2-7
D gene: TRBD2
V gene: TRBV5-6
clone size: .
CDR3 DNA: TGTGCCAGCAGCTCGTGGGTAGGGGAGGGCTCCTACGAGCAGTACTTC
CDR3 protein: CASSSWVGEGSYEQYF

J gene: TRBJ2-5
D gene: .
V gene: TRBV7-8
clone size: .
CDR3 DNA: TGTGCCAGCAGCTTAGGGGGACGGTATGAGACCCAGTACTTC
CDR3 protein: CASSLGGRYETQYF

J gene: TRBJ2-7
D gene: .
V gene: TRBV5-4
clone size: .
CDR3 DNA: TGTGCCAGCAGCCCCGGGGCGAGCTCCTACGAGCAGTACTTC
CDR3 protein: CASSPGASSYEQYF

J gene: TRBJ2-1
D gene: TRBD2
V gene: TRBV11-2
clone size: .
CDR3 DNA: TGTGCCAGCAGCCGGGGACTAGCGGGAGCAGGTGAGCAGTTCTTC
CDR3 protein: CASSRGLAGAGEQFF

J gene: TRBJ1-5
D gene: .
V gene: TRBV2
clone size: .
CDR3 DNA: TGTGCCAGCAGTGGGGGGGAAGGGATTGGTGGGAATCAGCCCCAGCATTTT
CDR3 protein: CASSGGEGIGGNQPQHF

J gene: TRBJ2-1
D gene: TRBD2
V gene: TRBV7-2
clone size: .
CDR3 DNA: TGTGCCAGCAGCTTCTTGGCAGGGAGGGGTGAGCAGTTCTTC
CDR3 protein: CASSFLAGRGEQFF

J gene: TRBJ1-4
D gene: .
V gene: TRBV5-1
clone size: medium-sized
CDR3 DNA: TGCGCCAGCAGCTTGGAAGGGATCCGAACTAATGAAAAACTGTTTTTT
CDR3 protein: CASSLEGIRTNEKLFF

J gene: TRBJ2-5
D gene: TRBD1
V gene: TRBV27
clone size: .
CDR3 DNA: TGTGCCAGCAGTCCCGGGACAGGGGAGGAGACCCAGTACTTC
CDR3 protein: CASSPGTGEETQYF

J gene: TRBJ2-3
D gene: .
V gene: TRBV6-5
clone size: .
CDR3 DNA: TGTGCCAGCAGTAGACAAGCCGGGGGCACAGATACGCAGTATTTT
CDR3 protein: CASSRQAGGTDTQYF

J gene: TRBJ2-1
D gene: TRBD2
V gene: TRBV5-5
clone size: .
CDR3 DNA: TGTGCCAGCAGCTTGCGGGAGGGTACCTACAATGAGCAGTTCTTC
CDR3 protein: CASSLREGTYNEQFF

J gene: TRBJ1-6
D gene: .
V gene: TRBV2
clone size: .
CDR3 DNA: TGTGCCAGCAGTGGGGAGGGCTCCTATAATTCACCCCTCCACTTT
CDR3 protein: CASSGEGSYNSPLHF

J gene: TRBJ2-5
D gene: TRBD2
V gene: TRBV11-2
clone size: once
CDR3 DNA: TGTGCCAGCAGCTTCTGGACTAGCGGTACGGAGACCCAGTACTTC
CDR3 protein: CASSFWTSGTETQYF

J gene: TRBJ1-1
D gene: .
V gene: TRBV13
clone size: .
CDR3 DNA: TGTGCCAGCAGCTCGGAGGGGGAAACGGACACTGAAGCTTTCTTT
CDR3 protein: CASSSEGETDTEAFF

J gene: TRBJ2-7
D gene: TRBD2
V gene: TRBV3-1/TRBV3-2
clone size: .
CDR3 DNA: TGTGCCAGCAGCCAAGATGCGGATAGCGGGAGGCCAAGGGACGAGCAGTACTTC
CDR3 protein: CASSQDADSGRPRDEQYF

J gene: TRBJ1-2
D gene: TRBD1
V gene: TRBV7-2
clone size: once
CDR3 DNA: TGTGCCAGCAGCTCTGCGGCGGGGACAGAATATGGCTACACCTTC
CDR3 protein: CASSSAAGTEYGYTF

J gene: TRBJ2-2
D gene: .
V gene: TRBV11-2
clone size: .
CDR3 DNA: TGTGCCAGCAGCTTGGGAGCGGGGAACACCGGGGAGCTGTTTTTT
CDR3 protein: CASSLGAGNTGELFF

J gene: TRBJ1-2
D gene: .
V gene: TRBV6-5
clone size: .
CDR3 DNA: TGTGCCACCGTGGGTAGGACTAACTATGGCTACACCTTC
CDR3 protein: CATVGRTNYGYTF

J gene: TRBJ2-2
D gene: .
V gene: TRBV7-2
clone size: .
CDR3 DNA: TGTGCCAGCAGCTTTTCGGGGGCCCGGACCGGGGAGCTGTTTTTT
CDR3 protein: CASSFSGARTGELFF

J gene: TRBJ1-1
D gene: TRBD1
V gene: TRBV9
clone size: few
CDR3 DNA: TGTGCCAGCAGCTATGGGACAGGACGGGAAGGGACTGAAGCTTTCTTT
CDR3 protein: CASSYGTGREGTEAFF

J gene: TRBJ2-2
D gene: .
V gene: TRBV6-4
clone size: .
CDR3 DNA: TGTGCCAGCAGTACAGGATTTTACACCGGGGAGCTGTTTTTT
CDR3 protein: CASSTGFYTGELFF